This T cell receptor beta chain was identified in a study of blood T cell repertoires in COVID-19. For the study at large: Acute and convalescent COVID-19 specimens originated in the United States, Italy and Spain. T cells, B-cell-depleted T cells, or PBMCs provided the cDNA or gDNA that served as material.

There are 15 residues in the CDR3. Trimming shortened V by 2 bases and J by 0 bases, and 10 bases separated the two germline ends. CDR1 and CDR2 from the germline V gene are KGHDR and SFDVKD. Using immunoSEQ multiplex PCR, the repertoire was profiled, and TCRdb retains in-frame clones only, with some absent. In the table there are 120,000 to 150,000 clones, approximately 80% of which are singletons. Sequencing input: peripheral blood. The receptor comes from a man in his 60s with active or convalescent COVID-19. The J gene is TRBJ2-7, the V gene TRBV24-1, with D perhaps TRBD1 (6 bases). The CDR3: CATSDSRQVSYEQYF. In DNA form, the CDR3 reads TGTGCCACCAGTGATTCTCGACAGGTCTCCTACGAGCAGTACTTC.